This TCR beta chain emerged from a study of human T cells and chemical hapten exposure (dated by TCRdb to the early 2020s). The study in broad terms: For sensitization, 2% DPC in acetone was applied to a roughly 2 cm by roughly 2 cm area of upper inner arm skin. Most of the patients in the cohort were female, and the cohort covered alopecia areata with under or over 50% scalp involvement, alopecia totalis and alopecia universalis. Blood samples were taken from patients before sensitization (week 0) and then at 2, 6 and about 24 weeks after DPC sensitization. Blood for TCR sequencing was provided by twenty-nine alopecia patients at one to four time points (pre-sensitization, 2, 6 and 24 weeks). This study followed changes in the peripheral blood TCR repertoire in vivo during primary and secondary sensitization of alopecia patients to the hapten diphenylcyclopropenone (DPC). Patch tests used Finn chambers with 0.01% DPC on the upper back, scored after 6 days by International Contact Dermatitis Research Group standards. Throughout the approximately 24-week study period, patients were also given weekly therapeutic DPC doses on the scalp. Libraries were pooled for sequencing, and per-sample TCR yields varied mainly because of small differences in library volumes within the pool.

The library was built by means of RACE. TCRdb shows the sequencer as NextSeq 500. Library preparation attached unique molecular identifiers to individual cDNA molecules for quantitative, reproducible TCR counting. Each blood RNA sample was used to sequence both TCR alpha and TCR beta chains. In the authors' own workflow: The median number of TCRs per sample was some 100,000, ranging from about 20,000 to 750,000. V, J and CDR3 annotation of the TCR reads was performed with the Decombinator software suite. For PS versus PT1 abundance plots, all samples were subsampled to the same number of TCRs (28,000). TCRs were defined as expanded if absent before sensitization and observed at least eight times at the 2-week time point. The public reads were quality trimmed at Q25 with fastp and then assembled into clones with MiXCR by TCRdb, keeping productive beta chains. Identical CDR3 protein sequences are pooled into one entry, listed with their most common genes and DNA. The V and J calls and clone size come from TCRdb's table, not from the authors' own analysis. Counted in this sample were about 120,000 distinct CDR3 sequences; around 15% of them appeared once. Of the sample, 0.92% falls within the top ten clones.

This clonotype was found a few times. Its antigen specificity is not known. No base quality information exists; no much larger clone differs at one position. The cysteine opens and the phenylalanine closes a CDR3 of 13 amino acids. The CDR3 DNA has 39 bases and is translated from base 1. Trimming costs V 3 bases and J 1 base, and their ends lie 7 bases apart. Per the germline V gene (reference sequence), DFQATT is the CDR1 and SNEGSKA is the CDR2. Interpreted using the paper, the time point label stands for: patch test 1, 2 weeks after DPC sensitization. The treatment or condition label of this sample denotes: therapeutic diphenylcyclopropenone sensitization with weekly scalp DPC. At each patch-test visit, blood was drawn before the patch test was applied. To be eligible, patients had to be aged 18 to 70, diagnosed with alopecia and judged suitable for DPC therapy, while pregnant patients were excluded. Total RNA was extracted from unfractionated whole blood that had been collected in Tempus Blood RNA tubes.

Overall results and qualifications from the work: Repeated subsampling changed both the strength of the expansion versus patch-test correlation and the threshold at which the correlation became significant. All patients had alopecia, a presumed autoimmune disease, so their immune response might differ from that of healthy individuals. Expanded TCRs formed significantly more large CDR3 similarity clusters than pre-sensitization or healthy control sets, consistent with antigen-driven responses. A positive correlation was found between the number of PT1 expanded TCRs and patch test score, with significance reached at thresholds 8, 16 and 32 but not 4. DPC sensitization did not change how many TCRs were above 1 in 1000 frequency, and no evidence was found of alterations in global repertoire structure.

The chain employs TRBV20-1 and TRBJ2-1; tentative D gene TRBD1, with 5 bases matching. The source of this sequence is a man younger than 35 with alopecia areata. Some clones in this sample may be carry-over from other donors' samples. This sample comprised whole blood, obtained in connection with sensitization to the hapten diphenylcyclopropenone (DPC). This receptor has the CDR3 CSARQGSYNEQFF. The sequenced DNA: TGCAGTGCTAGGCAGGGATCCTACAATGAGCAGTTCTTC.